The source of this T cell receptor (beta chain) is a study of cytomegalovirus exposure and HLA in healthy donors (TCRdb year 2017). As for the study more broadly: A later analysis indicated that the roughly 130 validation repertoires were generated on the platform also employed for the 700 or so repertoires of the first cohort. The study aimed to test whether cataloging public T cell receptors could reveal signatures of past pathogen exposure. Along with the approximately 700-subject first cohort, a separate validation cohort of more than 90 different subjects was used. To predict cytomegalovirus infection status, the study brought together high-throughput TCR immunosequencing, statistical association of individual TCRs with disease status, and machine learning. On the study overall, not on this receptor specifically: It was suggested by the authors that the approach could potentially be generalized to other disease states and immunological phenotypes. Cytomegalovirus status was reported to be diagnosed by the classifier with high specificity and sensitivity in both the original and validation cohorts. Three of the identified cytomegalovirus-associated TCR beta chains were confirmed in vitro to be specific for cytomegalovirus antigens. The study listed 164 TCR beta chains as associated with cytomegalovirus. All 120 or so repertoires were used to score co-occurrence in the validation cohort in a later analysis, because that analysis had no HLA typing for the cohort. A later analysis found that TCRs clustered in the first cohort also tended to co-occur in the 110 or so validation repertoires, with more than 90% of cluster scores above 0. While some public TCRs were present in many individuals, most TCR sequences turned up only very rarely across donors.

Including cysteine and phenylalanine, the CDR3 has 15 amino acids. Here the CDR3 DNA is all that survives: 45 bases in frame from base 1. The receptor library was made with the immunoSEQ multiplex PCR assay. In the source study's methods: To diagnose cytomegalovirus status from the catalog of TCR beta chain sequences, a statistical classification framework was built. This immuneACCESS table, as held by TCRdb, lists in-frame sequences with V and J called but not all clones. Of the missing ones, under half trace to an unresolved V gene in checked studies; the others have no known cause. That table supplies the V and J calls and clone size; D and trimming were determined from the DNA. The sample data list approximately 160,000 clones, and 75% to 95% of these were observed just once. The top ten clones comprise 3% to 3.5% of the sample. A word on this clone: Its recognized antigen is unknown. Within one base of it there is no much larger clone, and no base qualities were kept.

The donors belonged to the validation cohort of approximately 130 subjects, which was separate from the roughly 670-subject first cohort. The rearranged chain carries TRBV21-1 and TRBJ2-7; the table names TRBD2, a call not compared with the DNA. TRBV21-1 is described as a pseudogene. This clonotype was obtained from a woman under 30 in good health and CMV-seropositive. The source material was PBMCs. This receptor carries the CDR3 CASYSPKRGPYEQYF. The sequenced DNA: TGTGCCAGCTATTCCCCCAAGCGGGGTCCCTACGAGCAGTACTTC.